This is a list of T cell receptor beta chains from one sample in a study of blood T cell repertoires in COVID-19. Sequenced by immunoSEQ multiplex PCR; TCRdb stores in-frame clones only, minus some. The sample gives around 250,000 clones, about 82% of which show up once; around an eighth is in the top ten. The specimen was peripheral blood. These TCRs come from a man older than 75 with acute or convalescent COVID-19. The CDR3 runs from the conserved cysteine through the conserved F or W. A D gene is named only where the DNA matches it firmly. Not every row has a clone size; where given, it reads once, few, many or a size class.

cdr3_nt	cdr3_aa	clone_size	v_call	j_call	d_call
TGTGCCAGCAGCTTAGAACAGGGGGGAGGAGGAAAACTGTTTTTT	CASSLEQGGGGKLFF	NA	TRBV7-6	TRBJ1-4	TRBD1
TGTGCCAGCACCCTAGCGGGGAGGAATTCACCCCTCCACTTT	CASTLAGRNSPLHF	NA	TRBV6-5	TRBJ1-6	NA
TGTGCCAGCAACAGGGACGGGACCCACACTGAAGCTTTCTTT	CASNRDGTHTEAFF	NA	TRBV2	TRBJ1-1	NA
TGTGCCAGCAGCCTCACTGGACAGGGGAGGGATGAGCAGTTCTTC	CASSLTGQGRDEQFF	NA	TRBV6-2/TRBV6-3	TRBJ2-1	TRBD1
TGTGCCAGCAGTCAGTCAGGCCCTATAGAAAAACTGTTTTTT	CASSQSGPIEKLFF	once	TRBV6-5	TRBJ1-4	NA
TGTGCCAGCAGCTTGGAACAGGGGCGGGGAACTGAAGCTTTCTTT	CASSLEQGRGTEAFF	once	TRBV5-4	TRBJ1-1	TRBD1
TGTGCCAGCTCACCAGCATTGACCTCTAGCGGTCTCCAAGAGACCCAGTACTTC	CASSPALTSSGLQETQYF	NA	TRBV18	TRBJ2-5	TRBD2
TGTGCCAGCTCACCCGGACAGTCTTATGAAGCTTTCTTT	CASSPGQSYEAFF	NA	TRBV18	TRBJ1-1	NA
TGTGCTAGTGGTTTAATTCGGACAGGGAACACTGAAGCTTTCTTT	CASGLIRTGNTEAFF	few	TRBV12-5	TRBJ1-1	TRBD1
TGCGCCAGCAAGGACAGCAAAATGAACACTGAAGCTTTCTTT	CASKDSKMNTEAFF	NA	TRBV10-1	TRBJ1-1	NA